Sequencing of this TCR beta chain was carried out in a study of OX40 agonist ivuxolimab in advanced cancers. Remarks on this clone: Its antigen remains unknown.

The study's findings and limits: At doses 0.1 to 3.0 mg/kg, CD4+ and CD8+ clones expanded. Some nonresponders also had low normalized T-cell clonal expansion.

This CDR3 has 16 residues. The V segment lost 2 bases and the J segment 1 base; nucleotides outside the gene matches: 5. Germline loops: CDR1 KGHSH, CDR2 LQKENI. Only in-frame clones appear in the TCRdb table, and some are missing; sequencing was by immunoSEQ multiplex PCR. The data contain 45,000 to 60,000 clones, about 90% of them singletons. This sequence was found in an adult with an advanced solid tumor such as melanoma, head and neck, liver or kidney cancer. The sample here was CD4+ or CD8+ T cells sorted from blood, taken in a trial of the OX40 agonist ivuxolimab. V gene TRBV18 combines with J gene TRBJ2-3, with TRBD2 identical over 8 bases. In DNA, the CDR3 is TGTGCCAGCTCACCATTGGTCGGGAGGGGCACAGATACGCAGTATTTT. Translated, it gives CASSPLVGRGTDTQYF.